This is a list of T cell receptor beta chains from one sample in a study of blood T cells in healthy people across ages. Via MiXCR, TCRdb re-called the 5' RACE reads, giving one row per CDR3 protein. The data contain roughly 500,000 distinct CDR3 sequences, 27% of them singletons. The sequenced sample consisted of blood. The source of these receptors is a woman in her seventies in good health. Each CDR3 is given with its conserved first and last residue. The D gene is left open where the match is weak. A clone size is listed for some rows: how often the clone was seen (once, few, many), or a class if it is expanded.

J: TRBJ2-1
V: TRBV6-2/TRBV6-3
size: NA
D: NA
CDR3: CASKRVEQFF
DNA: TGTGCCAGCAAGAGAGTTGAGCAGTTCTTC

J: TRBJ2-1
V: TRBV10-3
size: few
D: TRBD2
CDR3: CAISQGLAGLNEQFF
DNA: TGTGCCATCAGTCAAGGGCTAGCGGGGCTCAATGAGCAGTTCTTC

J: TRBJ2-2
V: TRBV6-5
size: once
D: NA
CDR3: CASSRQPNTGELFF
DNA: TGTGCCAGCTCTAGACAGCCGAACACCGGGGAGCTGTTTTTT

J: TRBJ1-2
V: TRBV5-4
size: NA
D: NA
CDR3: CASSSKDGNYGYTF
DNA: TGTGCCAGCAGCTCCAAGGACGGAAACTATGGCTACACCTTC

J: TRBJ1-1
V: TRBV18
size: NA
D: NA
CDR3: CASSQAGVGHTEAFF
DNA: TGTGCCAGCTCACAGGCAGGGGTGGGGCACACTGAAGCTTTCTTT

J: TRBJ2-5
V: TRBV20-1
size: NA
D: NA
CDR3: CSATALGRETQYF
DNA: TGCAGTGCCACCGCCCTAGGCCGGGAGACCCAGTACTTC

J: TRBJ2-1
V: TRBV11-2
size: few
D: TRBD2
CDR3: CASSLRGASGGSALNEQFF
DNA: TGTGCCAGCAGCTTAAGAGGGGCTAGCGGGGGGAGCGCCCTCAATGAGCAGTTCTTC

J: TRBJ1-2
V: TRBV7-3
size: NA
D: TRBD1
CDR3: CASSLTTGAINYGYTF
DNA: TGTGCCAGCAGCTTAACGACAGGGGCTATAAACTATGGCTACACCTTC

J: TRBJ1-1
V: TRBV5-1
size: NA
D: NA
CDR3: CASKPNTENTEAFF
DNA: TGCGCCAGCAAACCGAACACGGAGAACACTGAAGCTTTCTTT

J: TRBJ2-2
V: TRBV4-3
size: NA
D: TRBD1
CDR3: CASSLGQGAGNTGELFF
DNA: TGCGCCAGCAGCCTTGGACAGGGGGCGGGTAACACCGGGGAGCTGTTTTTT

J: TRBJ2-3
V: TRBV7-9
size: once
D: TRBD2
CDR3: CASRLAGGRNTQYF
DNA: TGTGCCAGCAGACTAGCGGGGGGGCGAAATACGCAGTATTTT

J: TRBJ1-6
V: TRBV6-1
size: NA
D: TRBD1
CDR3: CASRRTGFSYNSPLHF
DNA: TGTGCCAGCAGAAGGACAGGGTTCTCCTATAATTCACCCCTCCACTTT

J: TRBJ2-4
V: TRBV5-1
size: NA
D: TRBD2
CDR3: CASSLDGLAGTLLAKSIQYF
DNA: TGCGCCAGCAGCTTGGACGGACTAGCGGGGACCCTACTAGCCAAAAGCATTCAGTACTTC

J: TRBJ1-2
V: TRBV6-5
size: few
D: TRBD1
CDR3: CASSRTGGPQGYTF
DNA: TGTGCCAGCAGTAGGACAGGGGGCCCACAGGGCTACACCTTC

J: TRBJ1-2
V: TRBV20-1
size: NA
D: NA
CDR3: CSARDVGWDYGYTF
DNA: TGCAGTGCTAGAGATGTGGGGTGGGACTATGGCTACACCTTC

J: TRBJ2-5
V: TRBV14
size: NA
D: NA
CDR3: CASSQRAQLETLGQYF
DNA: TGTGCCAGCAGCCAGAGAGCCCAATTGGAGACTTTGGGCCAGTACTTC

J: TRBJ2-7
V: TRBV5-8
size: few
D: NA
CDR3: CASSFATEQYF
DNA: TGTGCCAGCAGCTTTGCGACCGAGCAGTACTTC

J: TRBJ1-1
V: TRBV5-5
size: few
D: NA
CDR3: CASSSPNMRAFF
DNA: TGTGCCAGCAGCTCTCCCAACATGAGAGCTTTCTTT

J: TRBJ1-2
V: TRBV18
size: few
D: NA
CDR3: CASSPGGLGYTF
DNA: TGTGCCAGCTCACCAGGAGGGTTGGGCTACACCTTC

J: TRBJ2-1
V: TRBV4-3
size: NA
D: NA
CDR3: CASSQELDSSEQFF
DNA: TGCGCCAGCAGCCAAGAGCTAGATAGTAGTGAGCAGTTCTTC

J: TRBJ2-5
V: TRBV6-2/TRBV6-3
size: few
D: NA
CDR3: CASSYSRRGEKQYF
DNA: TGTGCCAGCAGTTACTCGAGGCGGGGAGAAAAGCAGTACTTC

J: TRBJ2-5
V: TRBV18
size: few
D: NA
CDR3: CASSAPPLEETQYF
DNA: TGTGCCAGCTCAGCTCCACCCCTTGAAGAGACCCAGTACTTC

J: TRBJ1-2
V: TRBV24-1
size: many
D: TRBD1
CDR3: CATSDPGQGARYGYTF
DNA: TGTGCCACCAGTGACCCCGGGCAGGGGGCTCGGTATGGCTACACCTTC

J: TRBJ2-5
V: TRBV5-1
size: few
D: NA
CDR3: CASSTLSRSQETQYF
DNA: TGCGCCAGCAGCACCCTCTCGCGATCGCAAGAGACCCAGTACTTC

J: TRBJ2-5
V: TRBV20-1
size: NA
D: NA
CDR3: CSARGVSGRNQETQYF
DNA: TGCAGTGCTAGAGGCGTGTCAGGGCGGAACCAAGAGACCCAGTACTTC

J: TRBJ2-1
V: TRBV12-5
size: NA
D: NA
CDR3: CASGLADYNEQFF
DNA: TGTGCTAGTGGTTTGGCTGACTACAATGAGCAGTTCTTC

J: TRBJ2-3
V: TRBV20-1
size: NA
D: NA
CDR3: CSAPQTSSSTDTQYF
DNA: TGCAGTGCGCCCCAAACTAGCAGTAGCACAGATACGCAGTATTTT

J: TRBJ1-2
V: TRBV7-9
size: NA
D: NA
CDR3: CASSLFSGDGGYTF
DNA: TGTGCCAGCAGCTTATTCTCAGGGGACGGTGGCTACACCTTC

J: TRBJ2-7
V: TRBV24-1
size: NA
D: NA
CDR3: CATSDLQSSGVCEQYF
DNA: TGTGCCACCAGTGATTTGCAATCTAGTGGGGTGTGCGAGCAGTACTTC

J: TRBJ1-2
V: TRBV6-6
size: NA
D: NA
CDR3: CASSLAPNYGYTF
DNA: TGTGCCAGCAGTTTGGCTCCTAACTATGGCTACACCTTC

J: TRBJ2-1
V: TRBV2
size: NA
D: TRBD2
CDR3: CASSGLALGVNEQFF
DNA: TGTGCCAGCAGTGGACTAGCGCTGGGAGTCAATGAGCAGTTCTTC

J: TRBJ2-7
V: TRBV7-2
size: NA
D: NA
CDR3: CASSLFREYEQYF
DNA: TGTGCCAGCAGCTTATTCAGGGAGTACGAGCAGTACTTC

J: TRBJ1-1
V: TRBV5-6
size: NA
D: NA
CDR3: CASSGRSTEAFF
DNA: TGTGCCAGCAGCGGCCGGAGCACTGAAGCTTTCTTT

J: TRBJ1-1
V: TRBV5-1
size: NA
D: NA
CDR3: CASSSNGGNEAFF
DNA: TGCGCCAGCAGCTCCAACGGGGGGAATGAAGCTTTCTTT

J: TRBJ2-7
V: TRBV3-1
size: NA
D: NA
CDR3: CAGSRLSSYEQYF
DNA: TGTGCCGGCAGCCGCCTCAGCTCCTACGAGCAGTACTTC

J: TRBJ1-1
V: TRBV7-9
size: NA
D: NA
CDR3: CASSFGDSMNTEAFF
DNA: TGTGCCAGCAGCTTCGGGGATAGCATGAACACTGAAGCTTTCTTT

J: TRBJ1-4
V: TRBV2
size: NA
D: NA
CDR3: CASSVRGNEKLFF
DNA: TGTGCCAGCAGTGTCAGGGGCAATGAAAAACTGTTTTTT

J: TRBJ2-5
V: TRBV4-2
size: NA
D: NA
CDR3: CASSQDGTPTGTQYF
DNA: TGTGCCAGCAGCCAAGATGGAACCCCCACGGGGACCCAGTACTTC

J: TRBJ2-1
V: TRBV7-2
size: NA
D: NA
CDR3: CASSFRLYNEQFF
DNA: TGTGCCAGCAGCTTTAGACTATACAATGAGCAGTTCTTC

J: TRBJ2-7
V: TRBV6-6
size: few
D: NA
CDR3: CASSYTGISYEQYF
DNA: TGTGCCAGCAGCTACACAGGGATCTCCTACGAGCAGTACTTC

J: TRBJ1-2
V: TRBV12-5
size: few
D: TRBD1
CDR3: CASAPTGRNYGYTF
DNA: TGTGCTAGTGCCCCGACAGGGAGGAACTATGGCTACACCTTC

J: TRBJ2-1
V: TRBV20-1
size: few
D: NA
CDR3: CSVDGLSYNEQFF
DNA: TGCAGTGTCGACGGGCTGTCCTACAATGAGCAGTTCTTC

J: TRBJ1-2
V: TRBV7-2
size: many
D: NA
CDR3: CASTTTGVYGYTF
DNA: TGTGCCAGCACCACGACAGGCGTCTATGGCTACACCTTC

J: TRBJ2-1
V: TRBV12-3/TRBV12-4
size: few
D: NA
CDR3: CASSLNLGNEQFF
DNA: TGTGCCAGCAGTTTGAACCTGGGGAATGAGCAGTTCTTC

J: TRBJ2-1
V: TRBV7-8
size: NA
D: TRBD1
CDR3: CASSLARGQGASNEQFF
DNA: TGTGCCAGCAGCTTAGCCCGAGGACAGGGGGCTAGCAATGAGCAGTTCTTC

J: TRBJ2-5
V: TRBV4-2
size: few
D: TRBD2
CDR3: CASSQGEAGGQETQYF
DNA: TGTGCCAGCAGCCAAGGGGAAGCGGGGGGGCAAGAGACCCAGTACTTC

J: TRBJ2-5
V: TRBV9
size: few
D: NA
CDR3: CASSLGPLGEGTQYF
DNA: TGTGCCAGCAGCCTCGGACCCCTGGGGGAAGGGACCCAGTACTTC

J: TRBJ2-7
V: TRBV7-9
size: few
D: NA
CDR3: CASSNGGFYEQYF
DNA: TGTGCCAGCAGTAATGGGGGTTTCTACGAGCAGTACTTC

J: TRBJ2-5
V: TRBV20-1
size: few
D: NA
CDR3: CSATGPGVQETQYF
DNA: TGCAGTGCGACGGGCCCAGGGGTTCAAGAGACCCAGTACTTC

J: TRBJ2-3
V: TRBV29-1
size: many
D: NA
CDR3: CSGTSADTQYF
DNA: TGCAGCGGCACGTCGGCGGATACGCAGTATTTT

J: TRBJ2-5
V: TRBV24-1
size: NA
D: TRBD1
CDR3: CATSGQGASQETQYF
DNA: TGTGCCACCAGTGGACAGGGGGCGAGTCAAGAGACCCAGTACTTC

J: TRBJ2-7
V: TRBV5-1
size: NA
D: TRBD2
CDR3: CASSERTSGALYEQYF
DNA: TGCGCCAGCAGCGAACGGACTAGCGGGGCCCTCTACGAGCAGTACTTC

J: TRBJ2-3
V: TRBV7-2
size: few
D: TRBD2
CDR3: CASRPSSGGARTDTQYF
DNA: TGTGCCAGCAGGCCGTCTAGCGGGGGGGCGAGGACAGATACGCAGTATTTT